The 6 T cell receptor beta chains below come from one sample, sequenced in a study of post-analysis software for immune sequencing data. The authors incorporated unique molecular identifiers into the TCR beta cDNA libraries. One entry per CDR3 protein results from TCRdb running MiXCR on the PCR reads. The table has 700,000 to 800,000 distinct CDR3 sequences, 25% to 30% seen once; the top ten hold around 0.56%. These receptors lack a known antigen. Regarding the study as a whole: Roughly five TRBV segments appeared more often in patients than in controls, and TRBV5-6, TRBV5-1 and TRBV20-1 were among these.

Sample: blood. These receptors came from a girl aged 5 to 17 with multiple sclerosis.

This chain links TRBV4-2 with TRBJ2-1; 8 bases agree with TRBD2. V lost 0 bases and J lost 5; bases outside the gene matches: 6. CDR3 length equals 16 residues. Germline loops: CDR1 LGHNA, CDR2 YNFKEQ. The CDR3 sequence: CASSQDSGGGNNEQFF. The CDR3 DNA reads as TGTGCCAGCAGCCAAGATTCCGGGGGGGGAAACAATGAGCAGTTCTTC.

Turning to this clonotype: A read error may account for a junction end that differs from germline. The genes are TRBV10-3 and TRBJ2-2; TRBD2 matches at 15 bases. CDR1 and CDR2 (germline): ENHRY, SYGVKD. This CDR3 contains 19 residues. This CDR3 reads CAISGLGLAGGHDTGERFF. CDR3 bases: TGTGCCATCAGTGGTCTTGGACTAGCGGGGGGGCACGACACCGGGGAGCGGTTTTTT.

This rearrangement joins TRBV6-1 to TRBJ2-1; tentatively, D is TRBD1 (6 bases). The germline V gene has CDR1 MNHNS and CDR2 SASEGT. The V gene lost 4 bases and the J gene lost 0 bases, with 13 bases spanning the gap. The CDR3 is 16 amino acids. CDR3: CASSGDRTTSYNEQFF. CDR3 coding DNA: TGTGCCAGCAGTGGCGACAGGACAACCTCCTACAATGAGCAGTTCTTC.

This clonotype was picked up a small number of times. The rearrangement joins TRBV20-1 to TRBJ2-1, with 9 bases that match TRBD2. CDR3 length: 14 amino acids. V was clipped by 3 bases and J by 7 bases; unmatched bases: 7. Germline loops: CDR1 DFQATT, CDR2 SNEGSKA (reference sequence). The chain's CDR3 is CSASPSGGSNEQFF. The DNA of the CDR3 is TGCAGTGCTAGCCCCAGCGGGGGGTCAAATGAGCAGTTCTTC.

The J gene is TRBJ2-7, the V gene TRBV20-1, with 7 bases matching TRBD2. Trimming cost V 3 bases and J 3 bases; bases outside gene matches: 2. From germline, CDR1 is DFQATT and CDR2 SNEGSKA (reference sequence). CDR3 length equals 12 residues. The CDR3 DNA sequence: TGCAGTGCTAGGGGGGGGAACTACGAGCAGTACTTC. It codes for CSARGGNYEQYF.

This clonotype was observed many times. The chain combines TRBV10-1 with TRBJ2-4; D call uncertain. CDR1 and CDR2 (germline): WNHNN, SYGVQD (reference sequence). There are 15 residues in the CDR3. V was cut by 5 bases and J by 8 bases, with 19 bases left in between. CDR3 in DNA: TGCGCCAGCAGTCAGGCATTGGGCCCGTGGGACATTCAGTACTTC. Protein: CASSQALGPWDIQYF.